This paragraph reports one T cell receptor beta chain. Its target is not known. The assay used was immunoSEQ (version v3.0), run at survey level. A target of roughly 40,000-50,000 T-cell genomes per sample was set for sequencing. Method: immunoSEQ multiplex PCR; TCRdb's copy keeps in-frame clones and lacks some. The sample carries tens of thousands of clones, over 80% recorded once. The sample comes from a study of long-term antiretroviral therapy in people with HIV. This CDR3 comprises 12 residues. With 6 bases removed from V and 10 bases from J, the gap between germline ends came to 13 bases. The germline CDR1 and CDR2 sequences are MDHEN and SYDVKM. Study-wide results and limits: Before ART, certain clones expanded, and these dominated the repertoire at all time points. Versus controls, repertoires in people with HIV had narrower CDR3 length ranges.

The chain uses TRBV28 and TRBJ2-1; possible D gene TRBD1, 5 bases. This sequence was found in a woman in her thirties or forties with HIV. Sequenced here: unsorted PBMCs, sampled 1.2 years after starting antiretroviral therapy. The CDR3: CASSQGRLEQFF. The CDR3 nucleotides are TGTGCCAGCAGCCAGGGCCGCTTAGAGCAGTTCTTC. Supplemented by reference TRBV28 and TRBJ2-1, the full variable domain reads DVKVTQSSRYLVKRTGEKVFLECVQDMDHENMFWYRQDPGLGLRLIYFSYDVKMKEKGDIPEGYSVSREKKERFSLILESASTNQTSMYLCASSQGRLEQFFGPGTRLTVL.